This entry features one T cell receptor (beta chain) sequence. Its matching antigen is unknown. TCRdb reprocessed the 5' RACE reads with MiXCR, giving one entry per CDR3 protein. The sample has roughly 300,000 distinct CDR3 sequences, 15% to 20% seen once. The entry originates in a study of T-cell memory formation after mild COVID-19. Study in general: Clusters of TCRs were largely donor specific. Findings and caveats of the study: Cross-reactive memory apparently joined, as some responding clones appeared in pre-infection memory. CM and EM subsets held most contracting CD4+ clones; EMRA held CD8+ ones.

The CDR3 has 16 residues. Germline V gene lookup returns CDR1 SGHRS and CDR2 YFSETQ. V lost 4 bases and J lost 1, with 17 bases in between. Sequencing was performed on PBMCs or a T cell subset sorted from them (not recorded which). This sequence joins TRBV5-1 and TRBJ2-5; D may be TRBD2 (5 bases). This TCR was recovered from a man younger than 35 who had mild COVID-19 (a few samples of this study predate the infection). Cell type and time point are not known. The CDR3 sequence: CASSPGVVESQETQYF. For the CDR3, the DNA is TGCGCCAGCAGCCCCGGGGTAGTCGAGTCCCAAGAGACCCAGTACTTC.